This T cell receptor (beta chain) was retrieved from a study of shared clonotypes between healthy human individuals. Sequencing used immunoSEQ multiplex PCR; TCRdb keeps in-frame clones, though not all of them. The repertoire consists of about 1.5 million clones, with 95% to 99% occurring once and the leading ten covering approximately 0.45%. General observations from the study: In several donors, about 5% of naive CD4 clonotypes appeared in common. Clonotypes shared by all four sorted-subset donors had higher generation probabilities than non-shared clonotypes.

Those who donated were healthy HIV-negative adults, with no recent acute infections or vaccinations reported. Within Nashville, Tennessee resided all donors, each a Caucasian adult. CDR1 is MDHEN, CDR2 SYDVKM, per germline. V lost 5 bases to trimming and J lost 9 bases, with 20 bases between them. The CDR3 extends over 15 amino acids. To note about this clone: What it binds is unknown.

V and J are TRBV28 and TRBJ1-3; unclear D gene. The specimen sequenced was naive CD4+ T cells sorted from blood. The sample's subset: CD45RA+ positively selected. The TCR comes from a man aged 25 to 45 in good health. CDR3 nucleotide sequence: TGTGCCAGCAGTGGCCCCGGGGTCCAAGTTAGCACCATATATTTT. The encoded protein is CASSGPGVQVSTIYF.